The next 12 T cell receptor beta chains were all read from a single sample in a study of shared clonotypes between healthy human individuals. Selected positively for CCR7 and CD45RO-negative, naive CD8 cells excluded terminally differentiated effector memory CD45RA+ cells. Assay used: immunoSEQ multiplex PCR; TCRdb lists only in-frame clones, some missing. This table holds about 2.2 million clones, around 95% found once. Sequencing input: naive CD8+ T cells from PBMCs. The source is a man aged 18-30 years in good health. Some clones in this sample may be carry-over from other donors' samples.

This clone is a singleton in its sample. The rearrangement uses TRBV28 and TRBJ2-7; D could derive from TRBD1 or TRBD2 (5 bases each). V was shortened by 2 bases and J by 2 bases, with 10 bases between the two germline ends. The V gene's germline CDR1 is MDHEN and CDR2 SYDVKM. CDR3 length equals 14 residues. The DNA for the CDR3 is TGTGCCAGCAGTTTAATGGGGGAAACCTACGAGCAGTACTTC. Its protein is CASSLMGETYEQYF.

The chain carries TRBV28 and TRBJ2-1; D possibly corresponds to TRBD2 (5 bases). The CDR3 sequence is 16 residues long. Trimming took 7 bases from V and 7 from J, leaving 23 bases between them. Germline CDR1 reads MDHEN; CDR2 reads SYDVKM. DNA for the CDR3: TGTGCCAGCACTCTCCGGGGAGAGGGTAGGGAGAATGAGCAGTTCTTC. As protein: CASTLRGEGRENEQFF.

The chain couples TRBV27 to TRBJ1-2; D might be TRBD1 (6 bases). Germline CDR1 and CDR2: MNHEY and SMNVEV (reference sequence). Trimming took 5 bases from V and 4 from J, leaving 14 bases between them. This CDR3 is built from 14 residues. CDR3 amino acids: CASSPGTSGYGYTF. CDR3 DNA sequence: TGTGCCAGCAGTCCGGGGACATCGGGCTATGGCTACACCTTC.

V usage is TRBV11-2 and J usage is TRBJ2-5; D is uncertain. The DNA end is more similar to TRBJ2-7, so the J call may be wrong. Germline V lookup: CDR1 SGHAT, CDR2 FQNNGV. The CDR3 covers 14 residues. The CDR3: CASSKAGPSYEQYF. The CDR3 DNA follows: TGTGCCAGCAGCAAAGCAGGCCCTTCCTACGAGCAGTACTTC.

The rearrangement links TRBV5-1 to TRBJ2-3; no clear D. This CDR3 comprises 11 residues. Trimming stripped 4 bases from V and 2 bases from J, with 2 bases between. Germline V lookup: CDR1 SGHRS, CDR2 YFSETQ. This chain's CDR3 is CASSHTDTQYF. Written as DNA, the CDR3 is TGCGCCAGCAGCCACACAGATACGCAGTATTTT.

J is TRBJ2-1 and V is TRBV7-9, with a tentative D call TRBD2 (5 bases). Germline loops: CDR1 SEHNR, CDR2 FQNEAQ (reference sequence). The CDR3 has 14 amino acids. Trimming took 4 bases from V and 4 from J, leaving 11 bases between them. CDR3 residues: CASSWKEAYNEQFF. CDR3 coding DNA: TGTGCCAGCAGCTGGAAGGAGGCTTACAATGAGCAGTTCTTC. Complete variable domain (other parts from reference TRBV7-9 and TRBJ2-1): DTGVSQNPRHKITKRGQNVTFRCDPISEHNRLYWYRQTLGQGPEFLTYFQNEAQLEKSRLLSDRFSAERPKGSFSTLEIQRTEQGDSAMYLCASSWKEAYNEQFFGPGTRLTVL.

This clone appeared a single time. CDR3 coding DNA: TGTGCCAGCAGTTATCTACGAACAACGGATGAAAAACTGTTTTTT. This codes for CASSYLRTTDEKLFF. The V call is TRBV28, the J call TRBJ1-4, with D unresolved. Trimming stripped 4 bases from V and 6 bases from J, with 15 bases between. Germline V gives CDR1 MDHEN, CDR2 SYDVKM. CDR3 length: 15 residues.

The sample holds one count of this clone. CDR3 loop: CASSQESGNFNGYTF. CDR3 DNA: TGCGCCAGCAGTCAGGAGTCAGGGAATTTTAATGGCTACACCTTC. The gene calls are TRBV23-1 and TRBJ1-2, with a weak D call TRBD1 (5 bases). TRBV23-1 carries the ORF label, with uncertain function. Trimming took off 3 bases at V and 6 bases at J, with 17 bases between the two ends. The CDR3 consists of 15 residues.

V and J are TRBV28 and TRBJ2-3; 10 bases line up with TRBD2. The V segment lost 2 bases and the J segment 0 bases; nucleotides outside the gene matches: 8. Germline V CDR1 and CDR2: MDHEN, SYDVKM. The CDR3 runs to 18 residues. CDR3 sequence reads: CASSLKLAGGLSTDTQYF. The CDR3 DNA reads TGTGCCAGCAGTTTAAAATTAGCGGGAGGACTTAGCACAGATACGCAGTATTTT.

The chain recombines TRBV5-6 with TRBJ1-2; no definite D call. The ends were cut back, 0 bases at V and 0 bases at J, with 6 bases in the middle. This CDR3 has 14 amino acids. Looked up from germline, CDR1 is SGHDT and CDR2 is YYEEEE. CDR3 residues: CASSLGLSNYGYTF. CDR3 nucleotides: TGTGCCAGCAGCTTGGGACTCTCTAACTATGGCTACACCTTC.

This rearrangement joins TRBV27 to TRBJ2-1, with 10 bases that match TRBD2. CDR1 MNHEY and CDR2 SMNVEV come from the germline V gene (reference sequence). V was clipped by 6 bases and J by 10 bases; unmatched bases: 3. The CDR3 has 12 residues. CDR3 loop: CASSGAGGEQFF. For the CDR3, the DNA is TGTGCCAGCAGCGGAGCGGGGGGGGAGCAGTTCTTC.

The chain recombines TRBV19 with TRBJ1-1; D not certain. Germline V gene data show CDR1 as LNHDA and CDR2 as SQIVND (reference sequence). V was cut by 5 bases and J by 11 bases, with 12 bases left in between. The length of the CDR3 is 11 residues. The CDR3 region is CASSLGYTAFF. DNA for the CDR3: TGTGCCAGTAGTCTCGGGTATACGGCTTTCTTT.